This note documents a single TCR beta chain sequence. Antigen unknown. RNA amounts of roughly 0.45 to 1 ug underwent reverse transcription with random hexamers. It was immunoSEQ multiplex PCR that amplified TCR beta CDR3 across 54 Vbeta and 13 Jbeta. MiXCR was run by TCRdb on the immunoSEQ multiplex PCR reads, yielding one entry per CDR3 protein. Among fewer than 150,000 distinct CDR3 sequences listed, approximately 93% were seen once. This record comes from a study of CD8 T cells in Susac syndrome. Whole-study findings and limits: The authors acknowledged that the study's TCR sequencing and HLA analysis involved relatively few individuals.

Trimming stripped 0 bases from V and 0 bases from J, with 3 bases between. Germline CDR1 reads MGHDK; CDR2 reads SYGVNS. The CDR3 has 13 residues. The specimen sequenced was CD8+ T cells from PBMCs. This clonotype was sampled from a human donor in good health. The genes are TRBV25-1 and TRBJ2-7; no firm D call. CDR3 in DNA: TGTGCCAGCAGTGAATACATCTCCTACGAGCAGTACTTC. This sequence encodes CASSEYISYEQYF.